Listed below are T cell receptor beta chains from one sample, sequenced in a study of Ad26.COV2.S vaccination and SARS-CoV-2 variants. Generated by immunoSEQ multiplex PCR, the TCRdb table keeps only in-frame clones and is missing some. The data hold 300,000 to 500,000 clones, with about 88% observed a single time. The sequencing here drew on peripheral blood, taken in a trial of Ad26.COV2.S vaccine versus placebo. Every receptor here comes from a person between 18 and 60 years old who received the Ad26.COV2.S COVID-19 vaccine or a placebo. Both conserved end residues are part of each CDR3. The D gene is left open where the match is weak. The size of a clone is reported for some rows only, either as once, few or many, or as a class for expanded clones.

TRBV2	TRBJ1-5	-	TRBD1	CASSQQGFNQPQHF	TGTGCCAGCAGTCAACAGGGGTTCAATCAGCCCCAGCATTTT
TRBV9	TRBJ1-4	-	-	CASSWGGGLSEKLFF	TGTGCCAGCAGCTGGGGGGGCGGATTGAGTGAAAAACTGTTTTTT
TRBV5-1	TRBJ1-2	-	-	CASSLEGRDYGYTF	TGCGCCAGCAGCTTGGAGGGGCGCGACTATGGCTACACCTTC
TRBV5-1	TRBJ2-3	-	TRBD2	CASSLAAGGSTDTQYF	TGCGCCAGCAGCTTGGCGGCGGGGGGAAGCACAGATACGCAGTATTTT
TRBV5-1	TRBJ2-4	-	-	CASSPTSSAKNIQYF	TGCGCCAGCAGCCCAACTTCTTCAGCCAAAAACATTCAGTACTTC
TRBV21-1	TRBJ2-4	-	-	CASSLVRTGGENIQYF	TGTGCCAGCAGCTTAGTGAGAACAGGGGGCGAAAACATTCAGTACTTC
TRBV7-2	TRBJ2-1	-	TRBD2	CASQTQTSPREQFF	TGTGCCAGCCAGACTCAGACTAGCCCGCGTGAGCAGTTCTTC
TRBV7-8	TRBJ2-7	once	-	CASSLEYGTYEQYF	TGTGCCAGCAGCTTAGAGTACGGTACCTACGAGCAGTACTTC
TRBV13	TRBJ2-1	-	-	CASSPRQAEQFF	TGTGCCAGCAGCCCCCGACAGGCTGAGCAGTTCTTC
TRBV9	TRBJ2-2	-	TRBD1	CASSQDRGQNTGELFF	TGTGCCAGCAGCCAAGACAGGGGGCAGAACACCGGGGAGCTGTTTTTT
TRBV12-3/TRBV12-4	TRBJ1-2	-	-	CASSLDRRGYTF	TGTGCCAGCAGTTTGGACAGAAGGGGCTACACCTTC
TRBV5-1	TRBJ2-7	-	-	CASSLAQGYEQYF	TGCGCCAGCAGCTTGGCCCAGGGATACGAGCAGTACTTC
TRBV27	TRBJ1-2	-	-	CASSPLRATNYGYTF	TGTGCCAGCAGTCCTCTTCGAGCGACTAACTATGGCTACACCTTC
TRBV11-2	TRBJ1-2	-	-	CASSSTESYESVWRYGYTF	TGTGCCAGCAGCTCGACAGAGTCATATGAATCGGTATGGCGATATGGCTACACCTTC
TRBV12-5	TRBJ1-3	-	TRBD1	CASGLVGRGLSGNTIYF	TGTGCTAGTGGTTTGGTCGGCAGGGGGCTCTCTGGAAACACCATATATTTT
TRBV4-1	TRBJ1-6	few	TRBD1	CASSHKPGQPNSPLHF	TGCGCCAGCAGCCACAAACCGGGACAGCCAAATTCACCCCTCCACTTT
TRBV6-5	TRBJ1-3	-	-	CASSYQRQAGNTIYF	TGTGCCAGCAGTTACCAGAGACAGGCTGGAAACACCATATATTTT
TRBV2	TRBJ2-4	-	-	CASSGGIFVAKNIQYF	TGTGCCAGCAGTGGAGGTATATTCGTAGCCAAAAACATTCAGTACTTC
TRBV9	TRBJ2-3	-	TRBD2	CASSVEGLAGAGDTQYF	TGTGCCAGCAGCGTAGAGGGACTAGCGGGGGCCGGAGATACGCAGTATTTT
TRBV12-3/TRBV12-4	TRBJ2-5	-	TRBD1	CASSLTGEETQYF	TGTGCCAGCAGCTTGACAGGGGAAGAGACCCAGTACTTC
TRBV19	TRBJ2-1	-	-	CASSGQAYNEQFF	TGTGCCAGTAGTGGGCAGGCCTACAATGAGCAGTTCTTC
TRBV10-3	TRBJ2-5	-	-	CAISPGTFQETQYF	TGTGCCATCAGCCCCGGGACGTTCCAAGAGACCCAGTACTTC
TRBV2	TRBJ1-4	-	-	CASTRGSGGEKLFF	TGTGCCAGCACGCGAGGGTCGGGGGGTGAAAAACTGTTTTTT
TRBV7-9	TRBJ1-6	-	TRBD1	CASSLTRGNSPLHF	TGTGCCAGCAGCCTCACCAGGGGGAATTCACCCCTCCACTTT
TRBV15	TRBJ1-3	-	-	CATSRGPGLGNTIYF	TGTGCCACCAGCAGGGGACCTGGACTGGGAAACACCATATATTTT
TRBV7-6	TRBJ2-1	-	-	CASSLLGDEQFF	TGTGCCAGCAGCTTACTTGGGGATGAGCAGTTCTTC
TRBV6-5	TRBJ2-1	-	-	CASSPLDRIYNEQFF	TGTGCCAGCAGTCCCCTCGACAGAATCTACAATGAGCAGTTCTTC
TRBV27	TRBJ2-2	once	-	CASIKGSSGELFF	TGTGCCAGCATCAAGGGGAGTTCCGGGGAGCTGTTTTTT
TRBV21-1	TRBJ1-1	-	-	CASSKGEHGPPEAFF	TGTGCCAGCAGCAAAGGAGAGCATGGCCCCCCTGAAGCTTTCTTT
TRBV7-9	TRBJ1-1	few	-	CASSLRGSPNTEAFF	TGTGCCAGCAGCTTAAGGGGCTCACCGAACACTGAAGCTTTCTTT
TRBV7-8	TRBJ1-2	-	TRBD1	CASSLLGTANYGYTF	TGTGCCAGCAGCCTCCTCGGGACAGCTAACTATGGCTACACCTTC
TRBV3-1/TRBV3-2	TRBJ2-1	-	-	CASSQSSGGGNEQFF	TGTGCCAGCAGCCAGTCCAGTGGGGGAGGCAATGAGCAGTTCTTC
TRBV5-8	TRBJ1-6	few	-	CASSNTYNSPLHF	TGTGCCAGCAGCAATACCTATAATTCACCCCTCCACTTT
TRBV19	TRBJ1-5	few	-	CASTGGGREPQHF	TGTGCCTCCACGGGGGGGGGCCGGGAGCCCCAGCATTTT
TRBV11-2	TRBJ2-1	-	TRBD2	CASSLDGDSGGYNEQFF	TGTGCCAGCAGCTTAGATGGGGATAGCGGGGGTTACAATGAGCAGTTCTTC
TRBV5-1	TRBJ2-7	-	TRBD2	CASSTQGNPGIAGVGSEQYF	TGCGCCAGCAGCACACAGGGAAACCCCGGGATAGCGGGGGTTGGTTCCGAGCAGTACTTC
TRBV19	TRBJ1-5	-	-	CASSISTTNQPQHF	TGTGCCAGTAGTATTTCGACGACCAATCAGCCCCAGCATTTT
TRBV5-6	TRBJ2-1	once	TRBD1	CASSSGTGNSYNEQFF	TGTGCCAGCAGCTCAGGGACAGGGAACTCCTACAATGAGCAGTTCTTC
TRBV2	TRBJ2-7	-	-	CASSVGESYEQYF	TGTGCCAGCAGTGTGGGCGAATCCTACGAGCAGTACTTC
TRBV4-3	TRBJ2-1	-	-	CASSQDRHNEQFF	TGCGCCAGCAGCCAAGATCGACACAATGAGCAGTTCTTC
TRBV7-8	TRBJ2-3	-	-	CASSLRLSTDTQYF	TGTGCCAGCAGCTTAAGACTGAGCACAGATACGCAGTATTTT
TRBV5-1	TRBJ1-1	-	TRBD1	CASSPRPGGIRTEAFF	TGCGCCAGCAGCCCCCGGCCAGGGGGTATTCGGACTGAAGCTTTCTTT
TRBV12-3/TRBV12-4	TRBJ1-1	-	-	CASSLEAGRAFF	TGTGCCAGCAGTTTAGAGGCAGGGAGGGCTTTCTTT
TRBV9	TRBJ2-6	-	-	CASSVSGSPSWANVLTF	TGTGCCAGCAGCGTAAGTGGCAGCCCTTCTTGGGCCAACGTCCTGACTTTC
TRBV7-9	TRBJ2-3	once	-	CASSLSGVTDTQYF	TGTGCCAGCAGCTTAAGTGGAGTCACAGATACGCAGTATTTT
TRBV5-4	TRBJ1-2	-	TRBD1	CASRSLGRTGGYTF	TGTGCCAGCAGAAGCTTGGGTAGGACAGGAGGCTACACCTTC
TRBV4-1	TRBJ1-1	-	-	CASSRSENTEAFF	TGCGCCAGCAGCCGATCAGAGAACACTGAAGCTTTCTTT
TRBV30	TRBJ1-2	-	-	CAWTPVGAGSGYTF	TGTGCCTGGACTCCCGTCGGGGCAGGGAGTGGCTACACCTTC
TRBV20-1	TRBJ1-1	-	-	CSASLFPVGNTEAFF	TGCAGTGCTAGTCTCTTCCCCGTCGGGAACACTGAAGCTTTCTTT
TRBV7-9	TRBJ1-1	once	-	CASRRPNTEAFF	TGTGCCAGCCGCCGACCGAACACTGAAGCTTTCTTT
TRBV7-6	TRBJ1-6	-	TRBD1	CASSLLFAGGETNSPLHF	TGTGCCAGCAGCTTACTTTTCGCAGGGGGAGAAACTAATTCACCCCTCCACTTT
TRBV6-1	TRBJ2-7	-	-	CASSEASRYISYEQYF	TGTGCCAGCAGTGAAGCGTCACGCTACATTTCCTACGAGCAGTACTTC
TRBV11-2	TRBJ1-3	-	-	CASSLVPGPAGNTIYF	TGTGCCAGCAGCTTAGTACCAGGGCCGGCTGGAAACACCATATATTTT
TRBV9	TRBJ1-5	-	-	CASSVVGQPQHF	TGTGCCAGCAGCGTAGTGGGACAGCCCCAGCATTTT
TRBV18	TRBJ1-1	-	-	CASSSLGDMNTEAFF	TGTGCCAGCTCTTCTCTGGGGGATATGAACACTGAAGCTTTCTTT